Below are 25 T cell receptor beta chains sequenced from a single sample in a study of blood T cell repertoires in COVID-19. Profiling relied on immunoSEQ multiplex PCR, and the TCRdb table lists in-frame clones only, not all of them. The sample carries more than 300,000 clones, nearly 90% recorded once. The specimen sequenced was peripheral blood. Receptors were obtained from a woman aged 40 to 50 with COVID-19, enrolled during active disease.

V is TRBV5-1 and J is TRBJ2-5, with 8 bases matching TRBD2. Per germline, CDR1 SGHRS and CDR2 YFSETQ. V lost 3 bases, J lost 2 bases, and 9 bases stayed unmatched. The CDR3 consists of 16 residues. CDR3 DNA: TGCGCCAGCAGCTCCACCGGGACTAGAGTACAAGAGACCCAGTACTTC. Its translation: CASSSTGTRVQETQYF.

This chain uses TRBV28 with TRBJ1-2; 7 nucleotides match TRBD1. V gave up 1 base and J gave up 8 bases; unmatched junction bases: 16. Looked up from germline, CDR1 is MDHEN and CDR2 is SYDVKM. The CDR3 has 17 residues. The DNA of the CDR3 is TGTGCCAGCAGTTTATCAAACGTGGGGAGACAGGGCGGGGGCTACACCTTC. Translated: CASSLSNVGRQGGGYTF.

V usage is TRBV27 and J usage is TRBJ1-5; 7 bases match TRBD1. The CDR3 is made up of 15 amino acids. The junction had 5 bases not matched to a gene; V was cut back by 4 bases and J by 2 bases. In germline, CDR1 is MNHEY, CDR2 SMNVEV (reference sequence). The CDR3 loop is CASSWTGMGNQPQHF. CDR3 DNA: TGTGCCAGCAGTTGGACAGGTATGGGCAATCAGCCCCAGCATTTT.

This chain joins TRBV29-1 and TRBJ2-5, with TRBD2 matching over 7 bases. The CDR3 totals 13 residues. Per the germline V gene, CDR1 is SQVTM and CDR2 is ANQGSEA. The V segment lost 7 bases and the J segment 5 bases; nucleotides outside the gene matches: 10. CDR3: CSAAGLVPETQYF. The CDR3 nucleotides read TGCAGCGCCGCCGGACTAGTCCCCGAGACCCAGTACTTC.

A word on this clone: Other DNA sequences from this sample encode an identical CDR3 as well. The gene calls are TRBV6-5 and TRBJ1-1; D unclear. Germline CDR1 and CDR2: MNHEY and SVGAGI. Trimming took off 0 bases at V and 5 bases at J, with 7 bases between the two ends. The CDR3 has 13 amino acids. In nucleotides, the CDR3 is TGTGCCAGCAGTTACTCGGAGGGTACTGAAGCTTTCTTT. It specifies CASSYSEGTEAFF.

V is TRBV27 and J is TRBJ2-7; 9 positions agree with TRBD2. Germline V CDR1 and CDR2: MNHEY, SMNVEV (reference sequence). This CDR3 spans 14 amino acids. Germline trimming cut 5 bases from V and 4 bases from J; bases unmatched to any gene: 6. The CDR3 protein is CASSSSGSWYEQYF. The CDR3 nucleotides are TGTGCCAGCAGTAGTAGCGGGAGCTGGTACGAGCAGTACTTC.

This clone was seen a handful of times. The V gene is TRBV10-3, the J gene TRBJ2-7, with D perhaps TRBD2 (7 bases). This CDR3 contains 14 residues. Germline V CDR1 and CDR2: ENHRY, SYGVKD. V lost 6 bases, J lost 1 base, and 13 bases lay in between. DNA of the CDR3: TGTGCCATCAGGTTACAGGGAGGGTCCTACGAGCAGTACTTC. Translated: CAIRLQGGSYEQYF.

This clone was observed a few times. This sequence joins TRBV6-5 and TRBJ2-7, with D possibly being TRBD1 (6 bases). The germline V gene has CDR1 MNHEY and CDR2 SVGAGI. CDR3 size: 11 residues. Trimming pared 6 bases from V and 12 bases from J, leaving 15 bases between. In DNA, the CDR3 is TGTGCCAGCAGCCTTGGACAGTCGAGGTACTTC. Its translation: CASSLGQSRYF.

The rearrangement links TRBV30 to TRBJ2-5; 7 positions match TRBD2. The CDR3 consists of 14 residues. Germline V gives CDR1 GTSNPN, CDR2 SVGIG (reference sequence). With 2 bases clipped from V and 1 base from J, the junction kept 4 bases outside the gene matches. The CDR3 loop reads CAWSRKRGQETQYF. In nucleotides, the CDR3 is TGTGCCTGGAGTAGGAAGCGGGGCCAAGAGACCCAGTACTTC. The variable domain in full, completed from reference TRBV30 and TRBJ2-5, reads SQTIHQWPATLVQPVGSPLSLECTVEGTSNPNLYWYRQAAGRGLQLLFYSVGIGQISSEVPQNLSASRPQDRQFILSSKKLLLSDSGFYLCAWSRKRGQETQYFGPGTRLLVL.

The rearrangement uses TRBV6-5 and TRBJ2-7, with 7 bases lining up with TRBD2. The CDR3 extends over 14 amino acids. Germline trimming cut 8 bases from V and 1 base from J; bases unmatched to any gene: 8. Germline V lookup: CDR1 MNHEY, CDR2 SVGAGI. CDR3 loop: CASFRGGGSYEQYF. CDR3 nucleotide sequence: TGTGCCAGCTTTCGGGGCGGGGGTTCCTACGAGCAGTACTTC.

This clone was seen more than once but under ten times. The chain is built from TRBV4-3 and TRBJ1-5; D is possibly TRBD1 (5 bases). V was clipped by 0 bases and J by 2 bases, with 8 bases between them. Germline V gene data show CDR1 as LGHNA and CDR2 as YSLEER. The CDR3 has 15 residues. This CDR3 is CASSQDRVGNQPQHF. CDR3 DNA sequence: TGCGCCAGCAGCCAAGACAGGGTGGGCAATCAGCCCCAGCATTTT.

CDR3 nucleotides: TGTGCCAGCAGCACGGGACAACAGAACACTGAAGCTTTCTTT. This gives the protein CASSTGQQNTEAFF. The chain employs TRBV5-6 and TRBJ1-1; D might be TRBD1 (6 bases). Germline values: CDR1 SGHDT, CDR2 YYEEEE. The CDR3 has 14 amino acids. V was trimmed by 4 bases and J by 1 base, leaving 11 bases between them.

The genes are TRBV30 and TRBJ1-6; 11 bases agree with TRBD1. The CDR3 consists of 16 residues. J was trimmed by 3 bases and V by 4 bases; bases with no gene match: 5. The germline gives CDR1 GTSNPN, CDR2 SVGIG (reference sequence). The CDR3: CAWKGQGVNYNSPLHF. DNA for the CDR3: TGTGCCTGGAAGGGACAGGGGGTGAACTATAATTCACCCCTCCACTTT.

This chain connects TRBV27 to TRBJ1-5; a possible D gene is TRBD1 (5 bases). In germline, CDR1 is MNHEY, CDR2 SMNVEV (reference sequence). Trimming took 6 bases from V and 7 from J, leaving 13 bases between them. The CDR3 runs 13 residues. CDR3 region: CASSPGGVQPQHF. The DNA for the CDR3 is TGTGCCAGCAGCCCGGGGGGGGTACAGCCCCAGCATTTT.

The chain has TRBV3-1 (or the pseudogene TRBV3-2) and TRBJ2-7; 9 bases are shared with TRBD2. Trimming removed 8 bases from V and 7 bases from J; junction bases left unmatched: 21. The CDR3 is 17 residues long. CDR1 is LGHDT, CDR2 YNNKEL, per germline (reference sequence). CDR3 in amino acids: CASWRDLRGGPGGEQYF. CDR3 nucleotide sequence: TGTGCCAGCTGGAGGGACTTGCGGGGGGGCCCGGGAGGGGAGCAGTACTTC.

The chain's CDR3 is CASSFGQSNEKLFF. CDR3 in DNA: TGTGCCAGCAGCTTTGGACAGTCTAATGAAAAACTGTTTTTT. The chain recombines TRBV7-9 with TRBJ1-4, with D possibly matching TRBD1 (6 bases). V lost 3 bases and J 3 bases, leaving 8 bases between the germline ends. The length of the CDR3 is 14 residues. Germline V gene data show CDR1 as SEHNR and CDR2 as FQNEAQ (reference sequence).

The chain links TRBV5-4 to TRBJ1-2; D is possibly TRBD1 (5 bases). The V end lost 3 bases, the J end lost 7 bases, and 16 bases lay between the germline ends. The CDR3 totals 14 residues. Per germline, CDR1 SGHNT and CDR2 YYREEE (reference sequence). CDR3 sequence reads: CASSSFKGSRGYTF. The DNA of the CDR3 is TGTGCCAGCAGCTCTTTCAAGGGGTCCCGTGGCTACACCTTC.

The chain employs TRBV4-3 and TRBJ1-1; a weak D match, TRBD1 (5 bases). The CDR3 spans 17 residues. V gave up 0 bases and J gave up 4 bases, with 18 bases separating them. Germline values: CDR1 LGHNA, CDR2 YSLEER. CDR3 sequence (DNA): TGCGCCAGCAGCCAAGATAGTACGTGGGGGGGACCCACTGAAGCTTTCTTT. This codes for CASSQDSTWGGPTEAFF.

The chain joins TRBV18 to TRBJ2-7, with D possibly TRBD2 on 6 matching bases. Trimming stripped 4 bases from V and 3 bases from J, with 13 bases between. Germline V gives CDR1 KGHSH, CDR2 LQKENI. CDR3 length: 14 residues. As DNA, the CDR3 is TGTGCCAGCTCACTAGTCCAGGGAGGCTACGAGCAGTACTTC. It translates to CASSLVQGGYEQYF. The full variable domain, its missing parts supplied by reference TRBV18 and TRBJ2-7, is NAGVMQNPRHLVRRRGQEARLRCSPMKGHSHVYWYRQLPEEGLKFMVYLQKENIIDESGMPKERFSAEFPKEGPSILRIQQVVRGDSAAYFCASSLVQGGYEQYFGPGTRLTVT.

Only one count was recorded for this clone. This chain joins TRBV2 and TRBJ1-3, with a possible D match to TRBD1 (6 bases). Trimming stripped 7 bases from V and 0 bases from J, with 13 bases between. CDR1 is SNHLY and CDR2 is FYNNEI in the germline V gene. This CDR3 is built from 15 residues. As DNA, the CDR3 is TGTGCCAGCAATTCAGGGGTCTCCTCTGGAAACACCATATATTTT. It specifies CASNSGVSSGNTIYF.

As DNA, the CDR3 is TGTGCCAGCAGTGAATTTAGCAAAAGAGGGGCCAACGTCCTGACTTTC. Translated, it gives CASSEFSKRGANVLTF. V and J are TRBV25-1 and TRBJ2-6; no clear D gene. V lost 1 base to trimming and J lost 4 bases, with 11 bases between them. The CDR3 extends over 16 amino acids. CDR1 is MGHDK and CDR2 is SYGVNS in the germline V gene.

V usage is TRBV29-1 and J usage is TRBJ1-1; D is uncertain. From germline, CDR1 is SQVTM and CDR2 ANQGSEA. The germline V and J ends were trimmed by 4 bases and 8 bases, with 17 bases remaining between them. CDR3 length: 13 amino acids. The CDR3 reads CSVVQVAATEAFF. The CDR3 DNA reads TGCAGCGTTGTTCAGGTGGCCGCGACCGAAGCTTTCTTT.

The chain has TRBV4-3 and TRBJ1-1; TRBD1 matches 8 bases. The CDR3 length is 14 residues. The germline V gene has CDR1 LGHNA and CDR2 YSLEER. V gave up 4 bases and J gave up 5 bases; unmatched junction bases: 6. The CDR3 sequence: CASSRQGLWTEAFF. In DNA form, the CDR3 reads TGCGCCAGCAGCCGACAGGGGTTATGGACTGAAGCTTTCTTT.

The rearrangement joins TRBV6-2 or TRBV6-3 to TRBJ2-1; 8 bases are a match to TRBD2. This CDR3 comprises 15 residues. Germline trimming cut 6 bases from V and 2 bases from J; bases unmatched to any gene: 6. From germline, CDR1 is MNHEY and CDR2 SVGEGT. This CDR3 reads CASSQLAGAYNEQFF. CDR3 nucleotides: TGTGCCAGCAGCCAGCTAGCGGGCGCCTACAATGAGCAGTTCTTC.

The chain employs TRBV5-6 and TRBJ2-7, with TRBD2 as a possible D gene (6 bases). CDR3 length: 14 residues. Deletions cut 4 bases from V and 2 bases from J, with 13 bases between. From germline, CDR1 is SGHDT and CDR2 YYEEEE. CDR3 in DNA: TGTGCCAGCAGCCGCGGGACGGTTACCTACGAGCAGTACTTC. Amino acids: CASSRGTVTYEQYF.